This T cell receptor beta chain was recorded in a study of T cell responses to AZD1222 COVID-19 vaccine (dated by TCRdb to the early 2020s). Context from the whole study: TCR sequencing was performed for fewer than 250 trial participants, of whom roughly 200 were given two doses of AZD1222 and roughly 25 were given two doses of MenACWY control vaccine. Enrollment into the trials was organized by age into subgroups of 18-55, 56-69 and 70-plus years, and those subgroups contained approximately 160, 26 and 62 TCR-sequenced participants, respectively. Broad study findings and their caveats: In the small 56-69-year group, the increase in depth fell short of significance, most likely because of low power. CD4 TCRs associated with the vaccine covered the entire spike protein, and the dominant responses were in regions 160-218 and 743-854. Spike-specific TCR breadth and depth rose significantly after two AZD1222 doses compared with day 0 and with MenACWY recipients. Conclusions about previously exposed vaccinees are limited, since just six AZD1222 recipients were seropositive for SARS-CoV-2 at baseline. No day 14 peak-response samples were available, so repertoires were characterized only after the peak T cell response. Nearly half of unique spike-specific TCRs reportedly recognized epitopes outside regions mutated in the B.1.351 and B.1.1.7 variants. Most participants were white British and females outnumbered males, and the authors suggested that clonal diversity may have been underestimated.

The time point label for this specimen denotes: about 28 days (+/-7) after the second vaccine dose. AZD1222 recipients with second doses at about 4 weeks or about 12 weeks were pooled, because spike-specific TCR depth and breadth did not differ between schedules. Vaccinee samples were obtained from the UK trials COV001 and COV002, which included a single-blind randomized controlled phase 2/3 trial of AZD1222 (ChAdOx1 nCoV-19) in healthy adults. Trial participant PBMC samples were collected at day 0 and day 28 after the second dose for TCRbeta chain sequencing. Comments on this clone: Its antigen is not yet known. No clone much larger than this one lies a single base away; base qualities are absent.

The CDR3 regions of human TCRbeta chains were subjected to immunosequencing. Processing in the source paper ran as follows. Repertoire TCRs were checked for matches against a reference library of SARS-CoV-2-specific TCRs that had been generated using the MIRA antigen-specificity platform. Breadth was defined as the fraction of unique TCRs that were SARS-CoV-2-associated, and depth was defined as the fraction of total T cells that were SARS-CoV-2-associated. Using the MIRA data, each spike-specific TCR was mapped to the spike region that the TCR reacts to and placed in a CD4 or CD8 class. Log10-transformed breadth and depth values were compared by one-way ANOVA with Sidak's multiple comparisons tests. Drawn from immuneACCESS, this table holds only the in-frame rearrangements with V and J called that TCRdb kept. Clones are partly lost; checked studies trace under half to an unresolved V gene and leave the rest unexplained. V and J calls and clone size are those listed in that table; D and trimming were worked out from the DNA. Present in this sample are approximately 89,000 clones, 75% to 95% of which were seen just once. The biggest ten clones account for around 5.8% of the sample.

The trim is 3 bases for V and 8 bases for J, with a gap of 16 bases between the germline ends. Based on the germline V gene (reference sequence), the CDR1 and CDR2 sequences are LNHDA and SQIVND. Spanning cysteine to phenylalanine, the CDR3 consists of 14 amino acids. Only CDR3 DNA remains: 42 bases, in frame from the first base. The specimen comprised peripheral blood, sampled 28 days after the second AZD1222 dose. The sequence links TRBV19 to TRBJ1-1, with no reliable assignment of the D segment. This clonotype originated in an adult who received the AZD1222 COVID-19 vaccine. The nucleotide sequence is TGTGCCAGTAGTATGGGCTCTTTCCGGGCCGAAGCTTTCTTT. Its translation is CASSMGSFRAEAFF.